Many counts were recorded for the clone carrying this TCR beta chain. The antigen is unknown. This record comes from a study of CD8 T cells in ankylosing spondylitis. TCRdb independently ran MiXCR on the 5' RACE reads; one entry per CDR3 protein. The table lists 200,000 to 250,000 distinct CDR3 sequences, about 17% of them singletons. Trimming removed 2 bases at V and 3 bases at J, with 7 bases between. CDR3 length equals 14 residues. The germline V gene has CDR1 LNHDA and CDR2 SQIVND (reference sequence). Study-wide points: Apparently characteristic of ankylosing spondylitis blood was a TCR beta motif (fewer than ten highly homologous variants).

The sequence came from a male donor with ankylosing spondylitis. The source material was blood, either unsorted or a sorted T cell fraction (not recorded which). This sequence joins TRBV19 and TRBJ1-4; D is undetermined. Written as DNA, the CDR3 is TGTGCCAGTAGTATATTCCACCCTAATGAAAAACTGTTTTTT. This translates into CASSIFHPNEKLFF.